The clone carrying this T cell receptor (beta chain) came up once. Its antigen remains unknown. V lost 11 bases, J lost 4 bases, and 11 bases lay in between. The CDR3 loop spans 11 amino acids. Germline CDR1 reads MDHEN; CDR2 reads SYDVKM. This sample was included in a study of vaccination and CD4 T cells after COVID-19. The treatment here: roughly 11-day PBMC culture with coronavirus spike peptide pools or control peptides (ViraFEST assay). Samples of CD4+ T cells were obtained from the unexposed donor before the COVID-19 pandemic (2011-2018). Sequencing of DNA taken from cultured CD4+ T cells relied on the Oncomine TCR Beta short-read assay. TCRdb fed the PCR reads into MiXCR, producing one record per CDR3 protein. Among approximately 4,000 distinct CDR3 sequences listed, 70% to 80% were seen once.

The sequence was collected from a human donor in good health. The specimen sequenced was CD4+ T cells from blood, cultured in vitro. V and J are TRBV28 and TRBJ1-2; no clear D. The CDR3 spells CACEQFYGYTF. The CDR3 nucleotides read TGTGCCTGTGAACAGTTCTATGGCTACACCTTC.